The 22 T cell receptor beta chains below were found in one sample sequenced in a study of CD4 T cells in relation to SARS-CoV-2 and coronaviruses. No cognate antigen is known for these TCRs. CD4+ T cells from unexposed donors were obtained before the COVID-19 pandemic (2011-2018). The cells were cultured for about 10 days before CD4+ T cells were isolated. Assay: immunoSEQ multiplex PCR; the TCRdb copy retains only in-frame clones and omits some. This table has more than 20,000 clones, around 75% appearing once. Input material: CD4+ T cells from PBMCs, cultured in vitro. These receptors were taken from a human donor in good health.

The CDR3 spells CASSDYLVTYEQYF. The DNA for the CDR3 is TGTGCCAGCAGTGACTATCTCGTCACCTACGAGCAGTACTTC. This chain connects TRBV2 to TRBJ2-7; D is uncertain. The CDR3 sequence is 14 residues long. From germline, CDR1 is SNHLY and CDR2 FYNNEI. V was cut by 3 bases and J by 2 bases, with 11 bases left in between. Full variable domain (remainder filled in from reference TRBV2 and TRBJ2-7): EPEVTQTPSHQVTQMGQEVILRCVPISNHLYFYWYRQILGQKVEFLVSFYNNEISEKSEIFDDQFSVERPDGSNFTLKIRSTKLEDSAMYFCASSDYLVTYEQYFGPGTRLTVT.

The V and J genes are TRBV7-9 and TRBJ2-2; D might be TRBD2 (5 bases). Trimming took 0 bases from V and 6 from J, leaving 11 bases between them. The CDR3 is 15 residues long. Germline V gene sequence: CDR1 SEHNR, CDR2 FQNEAQ (reference sequence). The CDR3 sequence is CASSLAGATPGELFF. CDR3 nucleotides: TGTGCCAGCAGCTTAGCGGGAGCAACCCCCGGGGAGCTGTTTTTT.

V usage is TRBV30 and J usage is TRBJ1-1; D perhaps matches TRBD1 (5 bases). V shed 2 bases and J shed 3 bases, with 16 bases lying between them. Looked up from germline, CDR1 is GTSNPN and CDR2 is SVGIG (reference sequence). CDR3 size: 15 residues. CDR3 in DNA: TGTGCCTGGAGTACACCCCGACAGAGTGACACTGAAGCTTTCTTT. This encodes CAWSTPRQSDTEAFF.

This sequence joins TRBV7-3 and TRBJ2-1; the match to TRBD2 covers 12 bases. The CDR3 runs to 17 residues. Germline V gene lookup returns CDR1 SGHTA and CDR2 FQGTGA. Unmatched junction bases numbered 7, after V lost 4 bases and J lost 3 bases. The CDR3 here is CASSSRTSGKNYNEQFF. The DNA of the CDR3 is TGTGCCAGCAGCTCGCGGACTAGCGGGAAGAACTACAATGAGCAGTTCTTC. The full variable domain, completed using reference TRBV7-3 and TRBJ2-1, is GAGVSQTPSNKVTEKGKYVELRCDPISGHTALYWYRQSLGQGPEFLIYFQGTGAADDSGLPNDRFFAVRPEGSVSTLKIQRTERGDSAVYLCASSSRTSGKNYNEQFFGPGTRLTVL.

The chain links TRBV5-1 to TRBJ2-5, with 10 nucleotides matching TRBD2. From germline, CDR1 is SGHRS and CDR2 YFSETQ. V trimming: 5 bases; J trimming: 3 bases; junction bases outside the gene matches: 13. The CDR3 has 17 amino acids. This CDR3 is CASSRASGSLLKETQYF. The CDR3 region has the DNA TGCGCCAGCAGTCGGGCTAGCGGGAGTCTGCTAAAAGAGACCCAGTACTTC.

Only a few counts were recorded for this clone. The gene calls are TRBV7-9 and TRBJ1-1, with TRBD1 as a possible D gene (5 bases). CDR3 size: 13 residues. The ends were cut back, 2 bases at V and 5 bases at J, with 9 bases in the middle. Germline-derived CDR1 and CDR2 are SEHNR and FQNEAQ (reference sequence). The CDR3 sequence: CASSLQGGTEAFF. CDR3 in DNA: TGTGCCAGCAGCTTACAGGGAGGTACTGAAGCTTTCTTT.

The rearrangement uses TRBV29-1 and TRBJ1-2; unclear D gene. This CDR3 has 12 amino acids. The ends were cut back, 7 bases at V and 4 bases at J, with 13 bases in the middle. Germline V gene data show CDR1 as SQVTM and CDR2 as ANQGSEA. The CDR3 DNA follows: TGCAGCGCTACTTATTCGGGCTATGGCTACACCTTC. Protein sequence: CSATYSGYGYTF.

The chain links TRBV14 to TRBJ2-5; D gene unclear. There are 16 residues in the CDR3. Germline-derived CDR1 and CDR2 are SGHDN and FVKESK. V gave up 1 base and J gave up 4 bases, with 16 bases separating them. The CDR3 DNA reads TGTGCCAGCAGCCAAGTTGGTGGCAATCGGAGAGAGACCCAGTACTTC. This gives the protein CASSQVGGNRRETQYF.

The rearrangement links TRBV2 to TRBJ1-5, with 9 bases that match TRBD1. With V trimmed by 8 bases and J by 6 bases, 8 bases remained unmatched. Germline V gene data show CDR1 as SNHLY and CDR2 as FYNNEI. This CDR3 has 14 amino acids. This CDR3 is CASLLTGGGQPQHF. The DNA of the CDR3 is TGTGCCAGCCTACTGACAGGGGGGGGTCAGCCCCAGCATTTT. The full variable domain, completed using reference TRBV2 and TRBJ1-5, is EPEVTQTPSHQVTQMGQEVILRCVPISNHLYFYWYRQILGQKVEFLVSFYNNEISEKSEIFDDQFSVERPDGSNFTLKIRSTKLEDSAMYFCASLLTGGGQPQHFGDGTRLSIL.

This chain uses TRBV2 with TRBJ2-4; the D gene could be TRBD1 or TRBD2 (5 bases each). Trimming removed 4 bases from V and 8 bases from J, with 9 bases in between. The CDR3 spans 12 residues. CDR1 is SNHLY and CDR2 is FYNNEI in the germline V gene. CDR3: CASSGGRDIQYF. In DNA form, the CDR3 reads TGTGCCAGCAGTGGGGGGAGAGACATTCAGTACTTC.

The genes are TRBV24-1 and TRBJ2-1, with 10 nucleotides matching TRBD2. Germline V lookup: CDR1 KGHDR, CDR2 SFDVKD. Trimming removed 2 bases from V and 6 bases from J; junction bases left unmatched: 12. The CDR3 has 18 amino acids. In DNA form, the CDR3 reads TGTGCCACCAGTGATTGGGGGCGAGCGGGAGGGCCGGTCAATGAGCAGTTCTTC. Translated: CATSDWGRAGGPVNEQFF.

There are a few counts of this clone. The chain uses TRBV18 and TRBJ1-1; 9 nucleotides line up with TRBD1. Unmatched junction bases numbered 7, after V lost 5 bases and J lost 3 bases. The germline gives CDR1 KGHSH, CDR2 LQKENI. The CDR3 has 15 residues. This CDR3 is CASSGNRGQDTEAFF. As DNA, the CDR3 is TGTGCCAGCTCAGGAAACAGGGGGCAGGACACTGAAGCTTTCTTT.

The chain links TRBV20-1 to TRBJ2-5, with D hard to call. Trimming left V 7 bases short and J 2 bases short, with 8 bases between. Germline V CDR1 and CDR2: DFQATT, SNEGSKA (reference sequence). This CDR3 region has 11 residues. CDR3 nucleotides: TGCAGTGGAGGAAGTCAAGAGACCCAGTACTTC. It encodes CSGGSQETQYF.

V usage is TRBV9 and J usage is TRBJ1-2; D unclear. The CDR3 spans 14 residues. The V and J ends lost 4 bases and 8 bases respectively, with 18 bases between them. Germline V lookup: CDR1 SGDLS, CDR2 YYNGEE. CDR3 in amino acids: CASSPELRARGYTF. The CDR3 region has the DNA TGTGCCAGCAGCCCGGAGCTCAGAGCCCGAGGCTACACCTTC.

The table lists this clone with a count of one. The chain carries TRBV30 and TRBJ1-5, with unresolved D. With 1 base removed from V and 3 bases from J, the gap between germline ends came to 13 bases. Per germline, CDR1 GTSNPN and CDR2 SVGIG (reference sequence). The CDR3 loop spans 15 amino acids. CDR3: CAWSGIDGYNQPQHF. CDR3 DNA sequence: TGTGCCTGGAGTGGTATCGACGGTTACAATCAGCCCCAGCATTTT.

This chain links TRBV4-1 with TRBJ2-1; 7 positions match TRBD1. The germline V gene encodes CDR1 MGHRA and CDR2 YSYEKL. Trimming removed 4 bases from V and 9 bases from J; junction bases left unmatched: 6. This CDR3 comprises 13 residues. The chain's CDR3 is CASSPTGATEQFF. DNA of the CDR3: TGCGCCAGCAGCCCTACAGGGGCGACTGAGCAGTTCTTC.

The rearrangement uses TRBV6-1 and TRBJ2-5, with a weak D call TRBD2 (6 bases). The germline V gene encodes CDR1 MNHNS and CDR2 SASEGT. The CDR3 is 15 residues long. V was cut by 2 bases and J by 4 bases, with 14 bases left in between. The CDR3 sequence: CASSEKPGEAETQYF. The CDR3, as DNA: TGTGCCAGCAGTGAAAAACCCGGGGAGGCAGAGACCCAGTACTTC.

In this sample, this clone turned up a few times. The V gene is TRBV5-1, the J gene TRBJ2-3, with TRBD2 matching over 8 bases. V dropped 3 bases and J dropped 3; count of bases not matched to a gene: 6. The CDR3 extends over 15 amino acids. Germline CDR1 reads SGHRS; CDR2 reads YFSETQ. The CDR3 DNA reads as TGCGCCAGCAGCTCCCCGGCGGGAGGAACAGATACGCAGTATTTT. Residues: CASSSPAGGTDTQYF.

To note about this clone: A junction end diverges from the germline sequence, so it may reflect a read error. This rearrangement joins TRBV3-1 (or the pseudogene TRBV3-2) to TRBJ2-7, with D perhaps matching TRBD1 or TRBD2 (5 bases each). Germline V lookup: CDR1 LGHDT, CDR2 YNNKEL (reference sequence). The CDR3 covers 13 residues. The CDR3 DNA follows: TGTGCCAGCAGCCAAGAGGGACCGTACGGGCAGTACTTC. As protein: CASSQEGPYGQYF.

The genes are TRBV12-3 or TRBV12-4 and TRBJ1-5; D unresolved. Deletions cut 5 bases from V and 7 bases from J, with 12 bases between. The CDR3 covers 13 residues. The CDR3 coding sequence is TGTGCCAGCAGTCCCAGACGTGGCCAGCCCCAGCATTTT. Translating gives CASSPRRGQPQHF.

The chain joins TRBV12-3 or TRBV12-4 to TRBJ2-7; 7 bases line up with TRBD1. The CDR3 totals 12 residues. Trimming cost V 8 bases and J 7 bases; bases outside gene matches: 8. The DNA of the CDR3 is TGTGCCAGCCGACAGGGACCAGGGGAGCAGTACTTC. Residues: CASRQGPGEQYF.

This clone was found a few times. The rearrangement uses TRBV4-1 and TRBJ1-2; no clear D. Germline CDR1 and CDR2: MGHRA and YSYEKL. V was clipped by 4 bases and J by 1 base, with 13 bases between them. The CDR3 is 15 residues long. The CDR3 here is CASSPRTRDNYGYTF. The DNA of the CDR3 is TGCGCCAGCAGCCCCAGGACCAGAGATAACTATGGCTACACCTTC.